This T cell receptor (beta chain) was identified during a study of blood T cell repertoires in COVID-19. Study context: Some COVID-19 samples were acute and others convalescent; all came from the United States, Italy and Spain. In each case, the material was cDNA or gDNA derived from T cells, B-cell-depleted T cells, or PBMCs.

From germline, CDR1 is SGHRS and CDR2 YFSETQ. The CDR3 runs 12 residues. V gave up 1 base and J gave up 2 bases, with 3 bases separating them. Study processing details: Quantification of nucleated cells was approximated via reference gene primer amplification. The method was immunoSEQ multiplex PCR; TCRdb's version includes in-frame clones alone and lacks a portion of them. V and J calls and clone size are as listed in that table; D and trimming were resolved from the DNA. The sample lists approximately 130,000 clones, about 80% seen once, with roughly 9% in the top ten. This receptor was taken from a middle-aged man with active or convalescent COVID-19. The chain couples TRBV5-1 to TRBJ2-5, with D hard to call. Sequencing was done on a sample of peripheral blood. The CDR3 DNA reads TGCGCCAGCAGCTTGACACAAGAGACCCAGTACTTC. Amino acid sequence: CASSLTQETQYF.